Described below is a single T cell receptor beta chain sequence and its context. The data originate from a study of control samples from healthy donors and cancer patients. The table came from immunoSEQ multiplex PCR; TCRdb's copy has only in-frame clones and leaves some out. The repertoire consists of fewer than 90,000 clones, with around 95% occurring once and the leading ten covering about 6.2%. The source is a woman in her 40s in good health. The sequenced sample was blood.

The DNA of the CDR3 is TGTGCCTCCTCACCCGTAGCGGGGGGGAGCACAGATACGCAGTATTTT. Translated, it gives CASSPVAGGSTDTQYF. This sequence joins TRBV7-6 and TRBJ2-3; 11 bases are shared with TRBD2. The germline CDR1 and CDR2 sequences are SGHVS and FNYEAQ. With V trimmed by 11 bases and J by 0 bases, 10 bases remained unmatched. CDR3 length equals 16 residues.